These 17 T cell receptor beta chains share one sample of origin, sequenced in a study of cytomegalovirus exposure and HLA in healthy donors. PCR primers comprised 60 Vbeta and 13 Jbeta primers. Method: immunoSEQ multiplex PCR; TCRdb's copy keeps in-frame clones and lacks some. The sample contains roughly 100,000 clones, roughly three quarters of which appear only once. What was sequenced was PBMCs. Receptors were obtained from a man aged 25 to 40 in good health and CMV-seronegative.

This sequence joins TRBV11-2 and TRBJ2-7; a possible D gene is TRBD2 (6 bases). Germline V gene lookup returns CDR1 SGHAT and CDR2 FQNNGV. The germline V and J ends were trimmed by 1 base and 7 bases, with 11 bases remaining between them. This CDR3 is 13 amino acids long. The CDR3 sequence is CASSLAGTREQYF. The CDR3 DNA follows: TGTGCCAGCAGCTTAGCCGGGACTCGGGAGCAGTACTTC.

The chain links TRBV6-5 to TRBJ2-4; D is perhaps TRBD1 (7 bases). Trimming took off 6 bases at V and 1 base at J, with 13 bases between the two ends. Per the germline V gene, CDR1 is MNHEY and CDR2 is SVGAGI. The length of the CDR3 is 15 residues. As DNA, the CDR3 is TGTGCCAGCAGAGCAGGGGGGCTGGCCAAAAACATTCAGTACTTC. It is translated as CASRAGGLAKNIQYF.

This clone has only a few counts. V and J are TRBV4-1 and TRBJ2-1, with a tentative D call TRBD2 (5 bases). From germline, CDR1 is MGHRA and CDR2 YSYEKL. Trimming removed 3 bases at V and 3 bases at J, with 9 bases between. There are 14 residues in the CDR3. The CDR3 protein is CASSHPGSYNEQFF. CDR3 nucleotide sequence: TGCGCCAGCAGCCACCCGGGGAGCTACAATGAGCAGTTCTTC.

V gene TRBV30 combines with J gene TRBJ2-7, with 10 bases aligning to TRBD1. Germline V CDR1 and CDR2: GTSNPN, SVGIG (reference sequence). Trimming cost V 7 bases and J 4 bases; bases outside gene matches: 13. This CDR3 has 15 residues. The DNA of the CDR3 is TGTGCCTTCTCCCCGCGGACAGGGGGATTGTACGAGCAGTACTTC. Amino acid sequence: CAFSPRTGGLYEQYF.

The rearrangement joins TRBV13 to TRBJ1-1, with 8 bases lining up with TRBD1. CDR3 length: 15 residues. V was pared by 5 bases and J by 0 bases, with 5 bases of the junction left unmatched. Per germline, CDR1 PRHDT and CDR2 FYEKMQ (reference sequence). CDR3 amino acids: CASSPRQGMNTEAFF. The CDR3 coding sequence is TGTGCCAGCAGCCCCAGACAGGGGATGAACACTGAAGCTTTCTTT.

V usage is TRBV11-3 and J usage is TRBJ2-2; maybe TRBD1 (6 bases). Germline-derived CDR1 and CDR2 are SGHNT and YENEEA. V lost 7 bases, J lost 4 bases, and 13 bases lay in between. The CDR3 runs 14 residues. This chain's CDR3 is CASTNREPTGELFF. The CDR3, as DNA: TGTGCCAGCACCAACAGGGAGCCCACCGGGGAGCTGTTTTTT.

This chain links TRBV2 with TRBJ1-1; no reliable D call. CDR1 and CDR2 (germline): SNHLY, FYNNEI. V was clipped by 6 bases and J by 7 bases, with 18 bases between them. This CDR3 spans 14 amino acids. Written as DNA, the CDR3 is TGTGCCAGCAGGGCCACCGGGAGGATAATTGAAGCTTTCTTT. Translation gives CASRATGRIIEAFF. Filled out from reference TRBV2 and TRBJ1-1, the complete variable domain reads EPEVTQTPSHQVTQMGQEVILRCVPISNHLYFYWYRQILGQKVEFLVSFYNNEISEKSEIFDDQFSVERPDGSNFTLKIRSTKLEDSAMYFCASRATGRIIEAFFGQGTRLTVV.

The chain couples TRBV21-1 to TRBJ2-7; the table's TRBD2 call for D was not verified on the DNA. TRBV21-1 is classified as a pseudogene. The CDR3 consists of 12 residues. The CDR3 protein is CASSTFSYEQYF. The CDR3 bases are TGTGCCAGCAGCACCTTCTCCTACGAGCAGTACTTC.

This clone occurred a few times. This sample includes further DNA sequences coding for the same CDR3. The rearrangement uses TRBV6-5 and TRBJ2-3; D is undetermined. The CDR3 length is 13 residues. The germline V and J ends were trimmed by 5 bases and 0 bases, with 6 bases remaining between them. Germline V gene sequence: CDR1 MNHEY, CDR2 SVGAGI. CDR3 amino acids: CASSLTSTDTQYF. The CDR3 region has the DNA TGTGCCAGCAGTCTGACAAGCACAGATACGCAGTATTTT.

The chain couples TRBV14 to TRBJ2-2; 7 bases fit TRBD1. The CDR3 is 16 amino acids. Germline assignment: CDR1 SGHDN and CDR2 FVKESK. Losses at the gene ends were 3 bases for V and 6 bases for J; bases not matched to a gene: 10. The CDR3 is CASSQVGTAAPGELFF. DNA for the CDR3: TGTGCCAGCAGCCAGGTCGGGACAGCAGCTCCCGGGGAGCTGTTTTTT.

The V and J genes are TRBV29-1 and TRBJ2-6; D is possibly TRBD1 (6 bases). This CDR3 is built from 15 residues. CDR1 and CDR2 from the germline V gene are SQVTM and ANQGSEA. V dropped 5 bases and J dropped 0 bases, with 11 bases sitting between them. The CDR3 loop is CSVRGQNSGANVLTF. CDR3 in DNA: TGCAGCGTTCGCGGACAGAACTCTGGGGCCAACGTCCTGACTTTC.

This clone showed up just a few times. This chain joins TRBV7-3 and TRBJ2-1; 14 positions match TRBD2. The CDR3 runs to 18 residues. J gave up 7 bases and V 5 bases, and 13 bases lay outside the gene matches. CDR1 and CDR2 from the germline V gene are SGHTA and FQGTGA. CDR3: CASSLSGTSGRVRNEQFF. CDR3 in DNA: TGTGCCAGCAGCCTCTCCGGGACTAGCGGGAGAGTTAGGAATGAGCAGTTCTTC.

This clone was seen only a few times. The rearrangement uses TRBV18 and TRBJ1-5; D perhaps matches TRBD1 (6 bases). V was pared by 6 bases and J by 6 bases, with 15 bases between. Germline CDR1 reads KGHSH; CDR2 reads LQKENI. This CDR3 contains 14 residues. The CDR3 DNA sequence: TGTGCCAGCTCTCAAGGTACAGGGAGTCAGCCCCAGCATTTT. Its translation: CASSQGTGSQPQHF.

The rearrangement uses TRBV14 and TRBJ2-6; maybe TRBD1 (5 bases). The CDR3 has 16 amino acids. Trimming removed 1 base from V and 2 bases from J, with 9 bases in between. The germline gives CDR1 SGHDN, CDR2 FVKESK. The DNA of the CDR3 is TGTGCCAGCAGCCAAGGGATACAGGCTGGGGCCAACGTCCTGACTTTC. As protein: CASSQGIQAGANVLTF.

This chain joins TRBV5-6 and TRBJ2-2; D may be TRBD2 (6 bases). Trimming shortened V by 5 bases and J by 6 bases, and 11 bases separated the two germline ends. This CDR3 is built from 13 residues. CDR1 and CDR2 from the germline V gene are SGHDT and YYEEEE. Written as DNA, the CDR3 is TGTGCCAGCAGGACTAGTGAACCCGGGGAGCTGTTTTTT. This translates into CASRTSEPGELFF. Complete variable domain (other parts from reference TRBV5-6 and TRBJ2-2): DAGVTQSPTHLIKTRGQQVTLRCSPKSGHDTVSWYQQALGQGPQFIFQYYEEEERQRGNFPDRFSGHQFPNYSSELNVNALLLGDSALYLCASRTSEPGELFFGEGSRLTVL.

This clone showed up just a few times. The V and J genes are TRBV6-5 and TRBJ1-4; TRBD1 matches 7 bases. The CDR3 spans 15 residues. Trimming at V came to 4 bases and at J to 8 bases, leaving 10 bases not matched to a gene. Germline CDR1 and CDR2: MNHEY and SVGAGI. For the CDR3, the DNA is TGTGCCAGCAGTTCCGCGACAGGGTTTCGCGAAAAACTGTTTTTT. This sequence encodes CASSSATGFREKLFF.

This clone was counted a single time. The chain has TRBV28 and TRBJ2-7; 7 bases line up with TRBD2. The CDR3 extends over 14 amino acids. The V and J ends lost 3 bases and 1 base, in that order; junction bases with no gene match: 3. Germline CDR1 and CDR2: MDHEN and SYDVKM. The CDR3 is CASSLLAESYEQYF. CDR3 bases: TGTGCCAGCAGTTTGCTAGCGGAGTCCTACGAGCAGTACTTC.